This T cell receptor (beta chain) stems from a study of cytomegalovirus exposure and HLA in healthy donors. With 60 Vbeta and 13 Jbeta primers, the PCR was carried out. Sequencing was performed with immunoSEQ multiplex PCR; in TCRdb, only in-frame clones are kept and a portion is missing. Counted here are 65,000 to 75,000 clones, about 73% occurring once; the ten biggest clones make up over 8.5%. V was clipped by 4 bases and J by 6 bases, with 14 bases between them. Germline V gene data show CDR1 as SGHDT and CDR2 as YYEEEE. The CDR3 is 13 residues long. Among the donors, all were healthy bone marrow donors.

The sample consisted of PBMCs. This sequence originates from a woman between 55 and 75 years old in good health and CMV-seropositive. This chain links TRBV5-6 with TRBJ2-7; maybe TRBD1 (6 bases). The CDR3 DNA is TGTGCCAGCAGCATCCAGGGGCGTGGCGAGCAGTACTTC. Its translation: CASSIQGRGEQYF.